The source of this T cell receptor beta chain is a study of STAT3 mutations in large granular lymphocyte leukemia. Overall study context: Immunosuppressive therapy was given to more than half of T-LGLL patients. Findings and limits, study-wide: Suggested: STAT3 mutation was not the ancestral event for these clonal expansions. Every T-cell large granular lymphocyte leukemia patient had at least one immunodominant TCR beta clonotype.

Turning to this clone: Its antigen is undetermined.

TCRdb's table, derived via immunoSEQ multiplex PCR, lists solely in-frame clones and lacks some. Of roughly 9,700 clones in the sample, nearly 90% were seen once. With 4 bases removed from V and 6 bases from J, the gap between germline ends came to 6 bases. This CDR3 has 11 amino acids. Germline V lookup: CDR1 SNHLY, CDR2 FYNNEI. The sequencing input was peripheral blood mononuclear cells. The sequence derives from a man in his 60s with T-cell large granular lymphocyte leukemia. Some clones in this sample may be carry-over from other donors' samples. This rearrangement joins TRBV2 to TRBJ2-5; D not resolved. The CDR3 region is CASSVGQTQYF. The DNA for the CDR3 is TGTGCCAGCAGTGTAGGCCAGACCCAGTACTTC.